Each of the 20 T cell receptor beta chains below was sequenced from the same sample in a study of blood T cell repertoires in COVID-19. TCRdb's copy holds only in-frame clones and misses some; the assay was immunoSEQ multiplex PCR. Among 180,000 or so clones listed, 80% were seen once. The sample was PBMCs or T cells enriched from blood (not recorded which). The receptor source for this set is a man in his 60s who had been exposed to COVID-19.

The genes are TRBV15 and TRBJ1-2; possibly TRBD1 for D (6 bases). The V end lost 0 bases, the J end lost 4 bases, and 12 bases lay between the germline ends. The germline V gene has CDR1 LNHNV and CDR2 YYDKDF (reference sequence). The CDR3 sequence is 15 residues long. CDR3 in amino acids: CATSRDAGASYGYTF. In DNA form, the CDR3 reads TGTGCCACCAGCAGAGATGCAGGGGCCAGCTATGGCTACACCTTC.

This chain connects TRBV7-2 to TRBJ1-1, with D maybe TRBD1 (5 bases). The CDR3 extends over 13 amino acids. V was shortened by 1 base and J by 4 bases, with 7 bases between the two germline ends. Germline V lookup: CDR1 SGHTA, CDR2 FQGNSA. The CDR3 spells CASSLVGVTEAFF. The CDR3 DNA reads TGTGCCAGCAGCTTAGTAGGGGTCACTGAAGCTTTCTTT.

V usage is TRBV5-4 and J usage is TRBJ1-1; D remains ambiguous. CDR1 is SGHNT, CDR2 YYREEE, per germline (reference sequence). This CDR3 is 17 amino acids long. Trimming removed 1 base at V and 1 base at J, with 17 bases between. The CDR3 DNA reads TGTGCCAGCAGCTTGTTATCTCTGCGGTATAGGAACACTGAAGCTTTCTTT. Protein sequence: CASSLLSLRYRNTEAFF.

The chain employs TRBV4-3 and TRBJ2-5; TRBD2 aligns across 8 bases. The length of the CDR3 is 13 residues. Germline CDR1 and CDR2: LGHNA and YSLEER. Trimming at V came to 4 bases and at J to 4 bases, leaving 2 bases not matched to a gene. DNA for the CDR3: TGCGCCAGCAGCCGGCTAGCGGGAGAGACCCAGTACTTC. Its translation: CASSRLAGETQYF.

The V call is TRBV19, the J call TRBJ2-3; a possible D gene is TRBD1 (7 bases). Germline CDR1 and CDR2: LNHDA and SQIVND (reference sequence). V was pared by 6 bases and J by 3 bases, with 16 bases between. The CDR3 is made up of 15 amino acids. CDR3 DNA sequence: TGTGCCAGTAGCGGTGGGCAGGGGGGAACAGATACGCAGTATTTT. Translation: CASSGGQGGTDTQYF.

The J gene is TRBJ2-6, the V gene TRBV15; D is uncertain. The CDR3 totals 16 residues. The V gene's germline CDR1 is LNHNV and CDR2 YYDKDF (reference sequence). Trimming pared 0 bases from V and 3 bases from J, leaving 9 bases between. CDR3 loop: CATSRDLGRGANVLTF. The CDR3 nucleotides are TGTGCCACCAGCAGAGATTTGGGCCGTGGGGCCAACGTCCTGACTTTC.

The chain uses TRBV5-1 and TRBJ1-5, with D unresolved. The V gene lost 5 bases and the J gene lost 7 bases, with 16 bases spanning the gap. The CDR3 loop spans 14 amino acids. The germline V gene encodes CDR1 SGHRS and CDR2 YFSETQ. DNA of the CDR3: TGCGCCAGCAGTCCGGACGGGGTGGGCCAGCCCCAGCATTTT. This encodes CASSPDGVGQPQHF.

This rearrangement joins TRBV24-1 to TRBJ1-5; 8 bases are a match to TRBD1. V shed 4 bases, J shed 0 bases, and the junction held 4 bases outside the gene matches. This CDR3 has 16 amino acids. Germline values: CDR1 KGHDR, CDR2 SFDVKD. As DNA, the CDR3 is TGTGCCACCAGTGACGCCACAGGGGGTAGCAATCAGCCCCAGCATTTT. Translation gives CATSDATGGSNQPQHF.

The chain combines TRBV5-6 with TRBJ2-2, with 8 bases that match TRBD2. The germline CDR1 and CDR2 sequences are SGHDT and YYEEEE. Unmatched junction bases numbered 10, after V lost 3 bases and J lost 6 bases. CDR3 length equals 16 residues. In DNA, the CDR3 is TGTGCCAGCAGCTCACGGGGAGCGGGAGAAGCCGGGGAGCTGTTTTTT. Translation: CASSSRGAGEAGELFF. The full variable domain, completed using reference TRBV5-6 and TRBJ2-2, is DAGVTQSPTHLIKTRGQQVTLRCSPKSGHDTVSWYQQALGQGPQFIFQYYEEEERQRGNFPDRFSGHQFPNYSSELNVNALLLGDSALYLCASSSRGAGEAGELFFGEGSRLTVL.

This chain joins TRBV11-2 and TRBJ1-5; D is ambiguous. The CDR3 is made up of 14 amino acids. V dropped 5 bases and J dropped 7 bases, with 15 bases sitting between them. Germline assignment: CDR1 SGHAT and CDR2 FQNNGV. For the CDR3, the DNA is TGTGCCAGCAGCCCCCCCGGAGCGCGGCAGCCCCAGCATTTT. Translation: CASSPPGARQPQHF.

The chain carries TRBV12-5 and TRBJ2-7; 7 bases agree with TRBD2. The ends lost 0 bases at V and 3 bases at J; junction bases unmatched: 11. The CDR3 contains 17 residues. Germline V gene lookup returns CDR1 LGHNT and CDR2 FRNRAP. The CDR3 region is CASGLVRSGNSGYEQYF. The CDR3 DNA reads TGTGCTAGTGGTTTGGTACGGAGCGGGAACTCAGGCTACGAGCAGTACTTC.

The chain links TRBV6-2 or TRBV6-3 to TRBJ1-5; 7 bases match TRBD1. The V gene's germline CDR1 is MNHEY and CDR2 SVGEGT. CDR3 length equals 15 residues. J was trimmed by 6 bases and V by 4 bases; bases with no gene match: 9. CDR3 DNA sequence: TGTGCCAGCAGTTCCCGAGGCAGGGGGGTTCAGCCCCAGCATTTT. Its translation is CASSSRGRGVQPQHF.

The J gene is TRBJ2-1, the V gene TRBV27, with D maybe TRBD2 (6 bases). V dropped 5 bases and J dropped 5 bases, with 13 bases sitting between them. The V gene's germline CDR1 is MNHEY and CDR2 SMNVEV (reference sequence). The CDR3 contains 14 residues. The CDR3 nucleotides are TGTGCCAGCAGTCACAGGACTATAGACAATGAGCAGTTCTTC. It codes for CASSHRTIDNEQFF.

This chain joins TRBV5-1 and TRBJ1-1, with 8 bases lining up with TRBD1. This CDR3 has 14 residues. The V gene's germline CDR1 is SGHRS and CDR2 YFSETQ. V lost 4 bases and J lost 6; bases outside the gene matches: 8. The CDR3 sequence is CASSQGQGRAEAFF. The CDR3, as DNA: TGCGCCAGCAGCCAAGGACAGGGAAGGGCTGAAGCTTTCTTT.

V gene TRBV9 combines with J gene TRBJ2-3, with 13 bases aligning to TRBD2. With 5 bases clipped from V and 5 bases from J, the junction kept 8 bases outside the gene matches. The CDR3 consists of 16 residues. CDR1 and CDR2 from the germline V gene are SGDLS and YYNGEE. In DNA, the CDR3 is TGTGCCAGCAGGGACGAACTAGCGGGAGGGATAGATACGCAGTATTTT. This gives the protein CASRDELAGGIDTQYF.

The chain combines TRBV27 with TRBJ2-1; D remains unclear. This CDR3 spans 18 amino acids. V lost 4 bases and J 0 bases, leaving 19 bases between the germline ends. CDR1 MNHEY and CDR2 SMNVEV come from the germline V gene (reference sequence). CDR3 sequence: CASSSPSDGQNSYNEQFF. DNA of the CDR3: TGTGCCAGCAGTTCCCCTAGTGACGGCCAGAACTCCTACAATGAGCAGTTCTTC.

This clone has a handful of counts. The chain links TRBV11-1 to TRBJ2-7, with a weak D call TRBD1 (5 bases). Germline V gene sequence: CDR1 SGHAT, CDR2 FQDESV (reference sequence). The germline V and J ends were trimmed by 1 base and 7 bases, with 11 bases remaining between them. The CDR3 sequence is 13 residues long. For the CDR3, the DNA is TGTGCCAGCAGCTTAGGTCCAGGGCAAGAGCAGTACTTC. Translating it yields CASSLGPGQEQYF.

CDR3 residues: CASSPTSGYHEQYF. The CDR3 region has the DNA TGTGCCAGCAGCCCGACTAGCGGCTACCACGAGCAGTACTTC. V and J are TRBV7-8 and TRBJ2-7, with TRBD2 matching over 9 bases. The CDR3 has 14 amino acids. The J segment lost 5 bases and the V segment lost 5 bases, leaving 7 bases of the junction unmatched. CDR1 is SGHVS and CDR2 is FQNEAQ in the germline V gene.

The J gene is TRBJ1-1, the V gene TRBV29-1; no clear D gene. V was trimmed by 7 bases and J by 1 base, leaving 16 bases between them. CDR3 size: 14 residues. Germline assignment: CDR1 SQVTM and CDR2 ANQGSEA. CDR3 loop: CSAGMSAGNTEAFF. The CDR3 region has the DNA TGCAGCGCCGGGATGTCTGCAGGGAACACTGAAGCTTTCTTT.

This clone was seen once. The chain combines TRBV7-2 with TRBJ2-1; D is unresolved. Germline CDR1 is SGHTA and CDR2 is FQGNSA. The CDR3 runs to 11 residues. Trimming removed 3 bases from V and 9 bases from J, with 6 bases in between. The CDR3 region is CASSFDTEQFF. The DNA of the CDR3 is TGTGCCAGCAGCTTTGACACTGAGCAGTTCTTC. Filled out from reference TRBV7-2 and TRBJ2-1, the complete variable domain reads GAGVSQSPSNKVTEKGKDVELRCDPISGHTALYWYRQSLGQGLEFLIYFQGNSAPDKSGLPSDRFSAERTGGSVSTLTIQRTQQEDSAVYLCASSFDTEQFFGPGTRLTVL.